The rows below give T cell receptor beta chains drawn from one sample of a study of cytotoxic CD8 clonotypes in ibrutinib-treated CLL. Sequencing was performed with immunoSEQ multiplex PCR; in TCRdb, only in-frame clones are kept and a portion is missing. This repertoire shows more than 200,000 clones, roughly 77% found once; its top ten account for over 5.5%. Here the sequenced sample was PBMCs, taken after 12 months of ibrutinib treatment. These receptors were taken from a human donor with chronic lymphocytic leukemia. Each CDR3 is given with its conserved first and last residue. A D gene is named only where the DNA matches it firmly. Clone size is shown for a subset of rows, as once, few, many or a class of expanded clone.

clone_size: NA; j_call: TRBJ2-7; v_call: TRBV19; d_call: NA; cdr3_nt: TGTGCCAGTAGTATGTTCCCTTCGGAGGGGCCCTACGAGCAGTACTTC; cdr3_aa: CASSMFPSEGPYEQYF
clone_size: NA; j_call: TRBJ1-5; v_call: TRBV6-5; d_call: NA; cdr3_nt: TGTGCCAGCAGTTATTTGGACTTGGGGCCCCAGCATTTT; cdr3_aa: CASSYLDLGPQHF
clone_size: few; j_call: TRBJ1-5; v_call: TRBV7-9; d_call: NA; cdr3_nt: TGTGCCAGCAGCTTAGACACACCAAATCAGCCCCAGCATTTT; cdr3_aa: CASSLDTPNQPQHF
clone_size: NA; j_call: TRBJ1-1; v_call: TRBV7-3; d_call: NA; cdr3_nt: TGTGCCAGCAGCTTAACTGCGGGACCGAACACTGAAGCTTTCTTT; cdr3_aa: CASSLTAGPNTEAFF
clone_size: few; j_call: TRBJ1-2; v_call: TRBV19; d_call: NA; cdr3_nt: TGTGCCAGTAGTATCAAGGGTTGGTATGGCTACACCTTC; cdr3_aa: CASSIKGWYGYTF
clone_size: NA; j_call: TRBJ1-2; v_call: TRBV28; d_call: NA; cdr3_nt: TGTGCCGTCCCCATGGCGGGGAGCTATGGCTACACCTTC; cdr3_aa: CAVPMAGSYGYTF
clone_size: NA; j_call: TRBJ2-4; v_call: TRBV7-8; d_call: TRBD1; cdr3_nt: TGTGCCAGCAGCCGCCGAACCCCGGGACAGGGTACCAAAAACATTCAGTACTTC; cdr3_aa: CASSRRTPGQGTKNIQYF
clone_size: NA; j_call: TRBJ1-2; v_call: TRBV18; d_call: NA; cdr3_nt: TGTGCCAGCTCAGAATTGACAGCCTCTATCATTAGCTACACCTTC; cdr3_aa: CASSELTASIISYTF
clone_size: NA; j_call: TRBJ1-5; v_call: TRBV7-3; d_call: TRBD1; cdr3_nt: TGTGCCAGCAGCGGACAGGGCAATCAGCCCCAGCATTTT; cdr3_aa: CASSGQGNQPQHF
clone_size: NA; j_call: TRBJ1-6; v_call: TRBV6-5; d_call: NA; cdr3_nt: TGTGCCAGTGTCCCTTCGGGCTCCTATAATTCACCCCTCCACTTT; cdr3_aa: CASVPSGSYNSPLHF
clone_size: NA; j_call: TRBJ1-2; v_call: TRBV7-3; d_call: NA; cdr3_nt: TGTGCCAGCAGCCCCCTTGGGTCCAGCGGGGGTGGCTACACCTTC; cdr3_aa: CASSPLGSSGGGYTF
clone_size: NA; j_call: TRBJ1-2; v_call: TRBV30; d_call: TRBD1; cdr3_nt: TGTGCCTGGAGTCCGGACAGGGTCTATGGCTACACCTTC; cdr3_aa: CAWSPDRVYGYTF
clone_size: few; j_call: TRBJ2-2; v_call: TRBV7-3; d_call: NA; cdr3_nt: TGTGCCAGCAGCTTAGGAACCTTCGCGAACGGCGGGGAGCTGTTTTTT; cdr3_aa: CASSLGTFANGGELFF
clone_size: NA; j_call: TRBJ2-3; v_call: TRBV5-1; d_call: TRBD1; cdr3_nt: TGCGCCAGCAGCTCGGGACAGGGGACTAAAGATACGCAGTATTTT; cdr3_aa: CASSSGQGTKDTQYF
clone_size: NA; j_call: TRBJ1-2; v_call: TRBV11-2; d_call: NA; cdr3_nt: TGTGCCAGCAGCCCGTTGTGGGGGAGCTATGGCTACACCTTC; cdr3_aa: CASSPLWGSYGYTF
clone_size: once; j_call: TRBJ1-4; v_call: TRBV27; d_call: TRBD1; cdr3_nt: TGTGCCAGCAGACTTACAGGGGGCGCGGATGAAAAACTGTTTTTT; cdr3_aa: CASRLTGGADEKLFF
clone_size: NA; j_call: TRBJ2-5; v_call: TRBV29-1; d_call: TRBD1; cdr3_nt: TGCAGCGTTGAAGATCGTGGGACAGGGTACCAAGAGACCCAGTACTTC; cdr3_aa: CSVEDRGTGYQETQYF
clone_size: NA; j_call: TRBJ2-7; v_call: TRBV5-6; d_call: TRBD2; cdr3_nt: TGTGCCAGCAGCTTTCTGTCGGGAGGGCGTAACGAGCAGTACTTC; cdr3_aa: CASSFLSGGRNEQYF
clone_size: NA; j_call: TRBJ2-7; v_call: TRBV5-1; d_call: NA; cdr3_nt: TGCGCCAGCAGCTTGGTAACCTACGAGCAGTACTTC; cdr3_aa: CASSLVTYEQYF
clone_size: few; j_call: TRBJ1-2; v_call: TRBV9; d_call: NA; cdr3_nt: TGTGCCAGCAACGAAGGAATTTCTCCTTATGGCTACACCTTC; cdr3_aa: CASNEGISPYGYTF
clone_size: NA; j_call: TRBJ1-5; v_call: TRBV29-1; d_call: NA; cdr3_nt: TGCAGCGTTGGTGAGGGAGGGAGCAATCAGCCCCAGCATTTT; cdr3_aa: CSVGEGGSNQPQHF
clone_size: NA; j_call: TRBJ2-1; v_call: TRBV2; d_call: TRBD2; cdr3_nt: TGTGCCAGCAGCGCCCCGGGGACTAGCGGGGGTGATGAGCAGTTCTTC; cdr3_aa: CASSAPGTSGGDEQFF
clone_size: NA; j_call: TRBJ2-6; v_call: TRBV6-1; d_call: NA; cdr3_nt: TGTGCCAGCCGGAAGGGAAGCTCTGGGGCCAACGTCCTGACTTTC; cdr3_aa: CASRKGSSGANVLTF
clone_size: NA; j_call: TRBJ1-4; v_call: TRBV9; d_call: NA; cdr3_nt: TGTGCCAGCAGCGATGAGACGTCAAGTAGAGGTAAACTGTTTTTT; cdr3_aa: CASSDETSSRGKLFF
clone_size: NA; j_call: TRBJ1-4; v_call: TRBV30; d_call: NA; cdr3_nt: TGTGCCTTGGGGGACGGCATTAATGAAAAACTGTTTTTT; cdr3_aa: CALGDGINEKLFF
clone_size: NA; j_call: TRBJ1-5; v_call: TRBV7-8; d_call: NA; cdr3_nt: TGTGCCAGCAGCTTAGCTCCAGGGGTTCAGCCCCAGCATTTT; cdr3_aa: CASSLAPGVQPQHF
clone_size: NA; j_call: TRBJ1-2; v_call: TRBV30; d_call: NA; cdr3_nt: TGTGCCTGGACATGGCTTCTGGGGGACTATGGCTACACCTTC; cdr3_aa: CAWTWLLGDYGYTF
clone_size: few; j_call: TRBJ1-1; v_call: TRBV5-6; d_call: NA; cdr3_nt: TGTGCCAGCATCACGTTTGCCGACACTGAAGCTTTCTTT; cdr3_aa: CASITFADTEAFF
clone_size: few; j_call: TRBJ1-2; v_call: TRBV4-2; d_call: TRBD1; cdr3_nt: TGTGCCAGCAGCCAAGAGCTCCGGGACAGGGGATATGGCTACACCTTC; cdr3_aa: CASSQELRDRGYGYTF